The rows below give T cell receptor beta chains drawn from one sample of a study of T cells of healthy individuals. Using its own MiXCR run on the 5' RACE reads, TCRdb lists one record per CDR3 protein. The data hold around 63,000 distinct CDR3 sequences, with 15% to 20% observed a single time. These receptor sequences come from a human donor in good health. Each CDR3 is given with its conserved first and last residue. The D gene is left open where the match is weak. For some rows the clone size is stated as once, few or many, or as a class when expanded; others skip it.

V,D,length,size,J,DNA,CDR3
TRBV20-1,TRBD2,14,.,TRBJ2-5,TGCAGTGCCCCTACTAGCGGGGGTTACGGGACCCAGTACTTC,CSAPTSGGYGTQYF
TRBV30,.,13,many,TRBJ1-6,TGTGCCTTCGGCAGGGGTTATAATTCACCCCTCCACTTT,CAFGRGYNSPLHF
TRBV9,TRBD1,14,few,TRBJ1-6,TGTGCCAGCAGCGTAGAGGGACAGGGCTCACCCCTCCACTTT,CASSVEGQGSPLHF
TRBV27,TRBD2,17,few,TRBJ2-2,TGTGCCAGCAGTCCGTCTTCGGGGGGAGTAGACACCGGGGAGCTGTTTTTT,CASSPSSGGVDTGELFF
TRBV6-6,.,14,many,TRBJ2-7,TGTGCCAGCGGGGGGACGGGGTTGGCCTACGAGCAGTACTTC,CASGGTGLAYEQYF
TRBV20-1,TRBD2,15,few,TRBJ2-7,TGCAGTGCTACCGAAGGGACTAGCGGGAGTTACGAGCAGTACTTC,CSATEGTSGSYEQYF
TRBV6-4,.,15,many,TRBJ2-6,TGTGCCAGCAGTGACGGACACTCTGGGGCCAACGTCCTGACTTTC,CASSDGHSGANVLTF
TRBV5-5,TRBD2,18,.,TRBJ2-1,TGTGCCAGCAGCTTAACTAGCGGGAGAGGAAGCTCCTACAATGAGCAGTTCTTC,CASSLTSGRGSSYNEQFF
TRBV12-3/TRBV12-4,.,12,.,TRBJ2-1,TGTGCCAGCAGTAATGTTAAGACTATGCAGTTCTTC,CASSNVKTMQFF
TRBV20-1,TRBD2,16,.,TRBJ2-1,TGCAGTGCTAGAGATCAGACTAGCGGGACCTACAATGAGCAGTTCTTC,CSARDQTSGTYNEQFF
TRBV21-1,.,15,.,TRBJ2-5,TGTGCCAGCAGCAGAAGTACCGGGGCTTTAGAGACCCAGTACTTC,CASSRSTGALETQYF
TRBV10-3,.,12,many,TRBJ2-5,TGTGCCACAGGGGAGGTCCAAGAGACCCAGTACTTC,CATGEVQETQYF
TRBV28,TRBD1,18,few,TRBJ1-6,TGTGCCAGCAGTGCCGGGACAGGGGCCTCTACCTATAATTCACCCCTCCACTTT,CASSAGTGASTYNSPLHF
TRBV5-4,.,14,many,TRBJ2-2,TGTGCCAGCAGCGGACAGCTCATGACCGGGGAGCTGTTTTTT,CASSGQLMTGELFF
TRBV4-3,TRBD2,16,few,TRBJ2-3,TGCGCCAGCAGCCAAGATTACAGCGGGAGGTACGATACGCAGTATTTT,CASSQDYSGRYDTQYF
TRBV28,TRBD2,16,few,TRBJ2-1,TGTGCCAGCAGTTTGGGGGTAGCGGGGGGCTACAATGAGCAGTTCTTC,CASSLGVAGGYNEQFF
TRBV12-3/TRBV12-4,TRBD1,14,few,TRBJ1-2,TGTGCCAGCAGCTTTCGAGCGGGACAGTATGGCTACACCTTC,CASSFRAGQYGYTF
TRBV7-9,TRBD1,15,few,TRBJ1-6,TGTGCCAACAGCGCGGGACAGCGGGGTAATTCACCCCTCCACTTT,CANSAGQRGNSPLHF
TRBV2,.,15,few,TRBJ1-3,TGTGCCAGCACGGATGGACGTGCTTGGGGAAACACCATATATTTT,CASTDGRAWGNTIYF
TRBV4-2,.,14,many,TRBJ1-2,TGTGCCAGCAGGCGAGACCAGGGGAGCTATGGCTACACCTTC,CASRRDQGSYGYTF
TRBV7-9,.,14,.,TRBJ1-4,TGTGCCAGCAGCTCCCAGGCTGAGGGCGAAAAACTGTTTTTT,CASSSQAEGEKLFF
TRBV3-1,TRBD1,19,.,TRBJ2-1,TGTGCCAGCAGCCAAGAAGGCGGTTGGGGACAGGGTAGATACAATGAGCAGTTCTTC,CASSQEGGWGQGRYNEQFF
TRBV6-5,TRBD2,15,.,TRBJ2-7,TGTGCCAGCACCCCCTTTATAGCGGGGAGTGGAGAGCAGTACTTC,CASTPFIAGSGEQYF
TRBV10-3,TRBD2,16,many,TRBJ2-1,TGTGCCATCAGTGATGTGGGGACTAGCGCTTTCGATGAGCAGTTCTTC,CAISDVGTSAFDEQFF
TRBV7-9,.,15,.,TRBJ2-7,TGTGCCAGCAGCCAGGGACAGGGACTAGATAACGAGCAGTACTTC,CASSQGQGLDNEQYF
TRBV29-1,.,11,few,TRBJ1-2,TGCAGCGTGGGCGAAGAATATGGCTACACCTTC,CSVGEEYGYTF
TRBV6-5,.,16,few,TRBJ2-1,TGTGCCAGCAGTTACGATGGGGGAAGCTCCTACAATGAGCAGTTCTTC,CASSYDGGSSYNEQFF
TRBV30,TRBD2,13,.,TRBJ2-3,TGTGCCTGGAGCCCTACTAGCGGGGGTATGCAGTATTTT,CAWSPTSGGMQYF
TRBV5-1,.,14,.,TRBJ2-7,TGCGCCAGCAGCTTGGCAGGGGACGACTACGAGCAGTACTTC,CASSLAGDDYEQYF
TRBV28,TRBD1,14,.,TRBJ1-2,TGTGCCAGCAGTTCAGGGGGCTCGAACTATGGCTACACCTTC,CASSSGGSNYGYTF
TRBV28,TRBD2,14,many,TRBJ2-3,TGTGCCAGCGGTGCTAGCGGTCTCACAGATACGCAGTATTTT,CASGASGLTDTQYF
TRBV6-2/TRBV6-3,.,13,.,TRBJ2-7,TGTGCCAGCTCGGACTACTCTACCTACGAGCAGTACTTC,CASSDYSTYEQYF
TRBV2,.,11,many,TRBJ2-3,TGTGCCAGCATGGACACAGATACGCAGTATTTT,CASMDTDTQYF